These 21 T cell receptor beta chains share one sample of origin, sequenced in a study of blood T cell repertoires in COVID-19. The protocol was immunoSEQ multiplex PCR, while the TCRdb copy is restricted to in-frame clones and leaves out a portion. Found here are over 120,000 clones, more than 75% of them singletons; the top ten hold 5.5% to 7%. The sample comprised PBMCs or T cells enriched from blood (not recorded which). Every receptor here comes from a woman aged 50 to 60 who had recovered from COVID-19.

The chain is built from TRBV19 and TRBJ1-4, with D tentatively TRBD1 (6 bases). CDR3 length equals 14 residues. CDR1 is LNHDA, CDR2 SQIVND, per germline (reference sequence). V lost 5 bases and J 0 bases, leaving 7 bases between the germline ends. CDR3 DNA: TGTGCCAGTAGTGGGACAACAACTAATGAAAAACTGTTTTTT. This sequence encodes CASSGTTTNEKLFF.

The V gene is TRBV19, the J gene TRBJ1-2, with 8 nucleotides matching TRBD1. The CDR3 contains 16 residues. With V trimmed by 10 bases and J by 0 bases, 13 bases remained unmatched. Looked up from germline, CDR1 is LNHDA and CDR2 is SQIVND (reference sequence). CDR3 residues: CATRAPRTGTNYGYTF. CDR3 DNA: TGTGCCACCCGAGCCCCCAGGACAGGGACTAACTATGGCTACACCTTC.

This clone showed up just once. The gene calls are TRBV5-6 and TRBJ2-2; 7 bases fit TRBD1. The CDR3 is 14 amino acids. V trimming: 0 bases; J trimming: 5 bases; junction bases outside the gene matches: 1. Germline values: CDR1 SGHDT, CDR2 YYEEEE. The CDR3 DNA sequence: TGTGCCAGCAGCTTGGGGACAGGTACCGGGGAGCTGTTTTTT. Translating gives CASSLGTGTGELFF.

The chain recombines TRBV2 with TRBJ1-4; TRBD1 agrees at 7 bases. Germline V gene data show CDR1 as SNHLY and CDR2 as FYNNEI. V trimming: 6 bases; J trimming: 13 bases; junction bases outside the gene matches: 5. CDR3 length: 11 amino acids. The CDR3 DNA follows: TGTGCCAGCAGGCTGACAGGGAGACTGTTTTTT. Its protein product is CASRLTGRLFF.

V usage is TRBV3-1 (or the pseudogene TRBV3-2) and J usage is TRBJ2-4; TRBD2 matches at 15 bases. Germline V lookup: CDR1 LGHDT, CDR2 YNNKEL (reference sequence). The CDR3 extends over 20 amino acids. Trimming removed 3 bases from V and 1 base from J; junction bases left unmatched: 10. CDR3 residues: CASSQHPGLAGGLAKNIQYF. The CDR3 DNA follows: TGTGCCAGCAGCCAGCACCCCGGACTAGCGGGGGGGCTCGCCAAAAACATTCAGTACTTC.

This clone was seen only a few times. CDR3 sequence reads: CASRIITGGSPLHF. CDR3 DNA: TGTGCCAGCAGGATAATTACAGGCGGTTCACCCCTCCACTTT. This rearrangement joins TRBV2 to TRBJ1-6, with TRBD1 as a possible D gene (5 bases). This CDR3 spans 14 amino acids. The germline gives CDR1 SNHLY, CDR2 FYNNEI. With 6 bases removed from V and 9 bases from J, the gap between germline ends came to 15 bases. The full variable domain, in which reference TRBV2 and TRBJ1-6 provide the parts outside the CDR3, is EPEVTQTPSHQVTQMGQEVILRCVPISNHLYFYWYRQILGQKVEFLVSFYNNEISEKSEIFDDQFSVERPDGSNFTLKIRSTKLEDSAMYFCASRIITGGSPLHFGNGTRLTVT.

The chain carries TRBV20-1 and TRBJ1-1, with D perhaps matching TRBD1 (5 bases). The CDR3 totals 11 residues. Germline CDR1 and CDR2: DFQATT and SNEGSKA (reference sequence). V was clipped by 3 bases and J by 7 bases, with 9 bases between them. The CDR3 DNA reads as TGCAGTGCTAGGGGGGGGTTTGAAGCTTTCTTT. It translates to CSARGGFEAFF.

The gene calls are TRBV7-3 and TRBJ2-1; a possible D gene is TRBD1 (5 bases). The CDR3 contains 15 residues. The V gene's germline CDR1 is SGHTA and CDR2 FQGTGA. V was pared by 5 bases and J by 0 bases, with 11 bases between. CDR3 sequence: CASSPREASYNEQFF. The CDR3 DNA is TGTGCCAGCAGCCCCAGGGAAGCCTCCTACAATGAGCAGTTCTTC. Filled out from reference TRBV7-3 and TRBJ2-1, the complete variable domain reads GAGVSQTPSNKVTEKGKYVELRCDPISGHTALYWYRQSLGQGPEFLIYFQGTGAADDSGLPNDRFFAVRPEGSVSTLKIQRTERGDSAVYLCASSPREASYNEQFFGPGTRLTVL.

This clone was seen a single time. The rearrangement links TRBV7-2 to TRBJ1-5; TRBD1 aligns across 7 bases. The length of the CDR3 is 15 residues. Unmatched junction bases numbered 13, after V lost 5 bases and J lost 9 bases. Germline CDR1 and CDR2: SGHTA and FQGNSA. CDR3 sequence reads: CASSQGTVTQGPQHF. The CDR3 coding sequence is TGTGCCAGCAGCCAGGGGACAGTGACCCAAGGGCCCCAGCATTTT.

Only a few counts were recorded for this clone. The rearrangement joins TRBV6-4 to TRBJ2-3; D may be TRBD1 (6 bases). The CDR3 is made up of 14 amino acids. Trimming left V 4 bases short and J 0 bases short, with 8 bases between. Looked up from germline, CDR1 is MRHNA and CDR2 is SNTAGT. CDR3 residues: CASSVGGSTDTQYF. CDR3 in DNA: TGTGCCAGCAGTGTTGGGGGCAGCACAGATACGCAGTATTTT.

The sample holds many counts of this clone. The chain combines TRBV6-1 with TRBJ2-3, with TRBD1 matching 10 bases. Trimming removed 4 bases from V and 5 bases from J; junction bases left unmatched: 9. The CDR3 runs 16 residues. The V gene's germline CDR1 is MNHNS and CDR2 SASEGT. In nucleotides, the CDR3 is TGTGCCAGCAGTGCCCGGGGGACAGGGGTTGGAGATACGCAGTATTTT. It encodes CASSARGTGVGDTQYF.

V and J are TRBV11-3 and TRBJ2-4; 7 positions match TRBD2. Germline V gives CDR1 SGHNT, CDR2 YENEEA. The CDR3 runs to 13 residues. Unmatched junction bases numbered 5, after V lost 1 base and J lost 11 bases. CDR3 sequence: CASSLGGGEVQYF. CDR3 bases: TGTGCCAGCAGCTTAGGGGGAGGGGAGGTTCAGTACTTC.

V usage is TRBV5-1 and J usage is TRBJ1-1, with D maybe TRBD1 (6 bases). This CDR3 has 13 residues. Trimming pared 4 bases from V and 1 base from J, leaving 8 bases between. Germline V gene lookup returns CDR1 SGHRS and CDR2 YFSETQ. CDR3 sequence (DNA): TGCGCCAGCAGCCCGGGACAGAACACTGAAGCTTTCTTT. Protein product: CASSPGQNTEAFF.

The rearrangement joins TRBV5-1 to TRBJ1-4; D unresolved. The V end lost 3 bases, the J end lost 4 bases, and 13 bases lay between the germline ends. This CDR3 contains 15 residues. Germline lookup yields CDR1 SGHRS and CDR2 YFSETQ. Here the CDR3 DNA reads TGCGCCAGCAGCTCCGACGGAGGGCTTAATGAAAAACTGTTTTTT. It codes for CASSSDGGLNEKLFF.

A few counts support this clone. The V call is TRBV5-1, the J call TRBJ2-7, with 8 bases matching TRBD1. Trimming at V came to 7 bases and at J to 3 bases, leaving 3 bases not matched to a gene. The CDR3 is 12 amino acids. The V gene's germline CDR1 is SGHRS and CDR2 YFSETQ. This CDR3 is CASGQGDYEQYF. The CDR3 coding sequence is TGCGCCAGCGGACAGGGCGACTACGAGCAGTACTTC.

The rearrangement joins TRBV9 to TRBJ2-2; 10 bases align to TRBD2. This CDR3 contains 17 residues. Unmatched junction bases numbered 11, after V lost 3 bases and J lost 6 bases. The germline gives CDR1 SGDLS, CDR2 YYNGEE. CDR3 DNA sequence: TGTGCCAGCAGCGCTCTCCAGCGGGGGGGCCGGCCCGGGGAGCTGTTTTTT. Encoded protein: CASSALQRGGRPGELFF.

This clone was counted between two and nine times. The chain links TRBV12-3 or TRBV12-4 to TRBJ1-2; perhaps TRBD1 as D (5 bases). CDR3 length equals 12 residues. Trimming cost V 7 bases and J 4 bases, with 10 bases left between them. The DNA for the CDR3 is TGTGCCAGCACCCTAAGGGGCTATGGCTACACCTTC. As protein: CASTLRGYGYTF.

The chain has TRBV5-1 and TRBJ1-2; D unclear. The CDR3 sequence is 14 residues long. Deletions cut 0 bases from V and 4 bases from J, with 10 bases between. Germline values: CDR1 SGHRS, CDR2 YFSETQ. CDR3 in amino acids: CASSLGSGIYGYTF. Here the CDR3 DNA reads TGCGCCAGCAGCTTGGGATCCGGTATCTATGGCTACACCTTC. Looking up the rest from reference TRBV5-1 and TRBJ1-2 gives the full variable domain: KAGVTQTPRYLIKTRGQQVTLSCSPISGHRSVSWYQQTPGQGLQFLFEYFSETQRNKGNFPGRFSGRQFSNSRSEMNVSTLELGDSALYLCASSLGSGIYGYTFGSGTRLTVV.

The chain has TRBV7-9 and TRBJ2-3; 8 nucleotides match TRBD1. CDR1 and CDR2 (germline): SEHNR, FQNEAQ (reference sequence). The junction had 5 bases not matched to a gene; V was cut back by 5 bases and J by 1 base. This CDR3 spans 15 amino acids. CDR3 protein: CASSEPGQGTDTQYF. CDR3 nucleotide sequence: TGTGCCAGCAGCGAACCGGGACAGGGCACAGATACGCAGTATTTT.

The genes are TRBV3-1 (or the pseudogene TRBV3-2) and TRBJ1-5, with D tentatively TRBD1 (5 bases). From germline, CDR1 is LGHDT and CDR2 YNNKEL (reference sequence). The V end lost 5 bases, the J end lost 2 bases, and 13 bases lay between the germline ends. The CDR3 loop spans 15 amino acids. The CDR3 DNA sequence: TGTGCCAGCAGCGCAAGACAGAACGGCAATCAGCCCCAGCATTTT. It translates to CASSARQNGNQPQHF.

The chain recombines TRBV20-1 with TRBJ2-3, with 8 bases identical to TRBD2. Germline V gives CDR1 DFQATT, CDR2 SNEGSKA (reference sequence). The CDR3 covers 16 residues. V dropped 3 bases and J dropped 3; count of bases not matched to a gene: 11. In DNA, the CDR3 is TGCAGTGCTAGTGACGGGGGGGCGATTTGGACAGATACGCAGTATTTT. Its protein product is CSASDGGAIWTDTQYF.